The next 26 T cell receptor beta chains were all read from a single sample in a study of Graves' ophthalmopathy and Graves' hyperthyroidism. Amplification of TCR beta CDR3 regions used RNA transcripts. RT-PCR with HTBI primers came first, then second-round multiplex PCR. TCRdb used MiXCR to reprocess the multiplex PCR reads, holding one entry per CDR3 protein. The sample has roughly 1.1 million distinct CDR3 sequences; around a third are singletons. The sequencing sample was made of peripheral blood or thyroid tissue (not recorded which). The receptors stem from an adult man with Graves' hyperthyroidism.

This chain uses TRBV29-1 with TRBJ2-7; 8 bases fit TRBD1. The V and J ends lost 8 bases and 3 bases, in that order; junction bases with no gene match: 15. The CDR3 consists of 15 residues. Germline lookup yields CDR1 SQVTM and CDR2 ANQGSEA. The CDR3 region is CSSPSRDRRVYEQYF. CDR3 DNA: TGCAGCAGTCCGAGCCGGGACAGGAGAGTCTACGAGCAGTACTTC.

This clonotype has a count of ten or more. The CDR3 DNA reads as TGTGCCACCCGCGACTCTGGGGCCAACGTCCTGACTTTC. The encoded protein is CATRDSGANVLTF. The chain uses TRBV15 and TRBJ2-6; D ambiguous. CDR1 is LNHNV, CDR2 YYDKDF, per germline (reference sequence). V was shortened by 8 bases and J by 0 bases, with 5 bases between the two germline ends. The CDR3 is 13 amino acids.

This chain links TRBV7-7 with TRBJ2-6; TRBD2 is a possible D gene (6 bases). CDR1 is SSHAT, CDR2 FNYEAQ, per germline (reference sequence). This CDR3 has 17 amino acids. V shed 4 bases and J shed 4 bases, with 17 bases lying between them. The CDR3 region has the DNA TGTGCCAGCAGCTCAACAGCCGGGACTCTCGGGGCCAACGTCCTGACTTTC. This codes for CASSSTAGTLGANVLTF.

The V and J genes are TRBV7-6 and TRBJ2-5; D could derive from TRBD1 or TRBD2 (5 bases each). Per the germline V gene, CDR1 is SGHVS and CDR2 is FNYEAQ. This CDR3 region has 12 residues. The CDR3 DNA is TGTGCAACCGGGGCCAGCCAAGAGACCCAGTACTTC. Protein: CATGASQETQYF.

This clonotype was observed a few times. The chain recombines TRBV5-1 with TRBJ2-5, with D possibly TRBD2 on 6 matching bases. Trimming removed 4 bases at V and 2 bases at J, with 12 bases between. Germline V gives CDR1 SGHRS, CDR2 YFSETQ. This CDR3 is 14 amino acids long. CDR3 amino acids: CASSRSGLQETQYF. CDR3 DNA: TGCGCCAGCAGCCGATCGGGACTGCAAGAGACCCAGTACTTC.

The CDR3 sequence: CSTDWTSLGYNEQFF. CDR3 DNA sequence: TGCAGTACAGATTGGACTAGCCTGGGTTACAATGAGCAGTTCTTC. This chain joins TRBV29-1 and TRBJ2-1, with 8 nucleotides matching TRBD2. Germline loops: CDR1 SQVTM, CDR2 ANQGSEA. The CDR3 has 15 residues.

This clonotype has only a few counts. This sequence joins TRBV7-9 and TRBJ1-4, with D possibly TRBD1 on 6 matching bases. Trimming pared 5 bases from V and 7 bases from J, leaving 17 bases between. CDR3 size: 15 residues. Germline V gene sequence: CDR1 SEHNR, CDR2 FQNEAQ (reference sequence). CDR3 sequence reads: CASSPLGGRVEKLFF. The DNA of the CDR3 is TGTGCCAGCAGCCCCCTTGGGGGCCGGGTTGAAAAACTGTTTTTT.

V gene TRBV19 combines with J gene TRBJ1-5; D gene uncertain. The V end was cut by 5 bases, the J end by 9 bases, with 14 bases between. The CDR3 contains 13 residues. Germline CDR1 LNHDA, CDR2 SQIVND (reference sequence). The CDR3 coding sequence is TGTGCCAGTAGTGCCCCAGGAGGAGGGCCCCAGCATTTT. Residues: CASSAPGGGPQHF.

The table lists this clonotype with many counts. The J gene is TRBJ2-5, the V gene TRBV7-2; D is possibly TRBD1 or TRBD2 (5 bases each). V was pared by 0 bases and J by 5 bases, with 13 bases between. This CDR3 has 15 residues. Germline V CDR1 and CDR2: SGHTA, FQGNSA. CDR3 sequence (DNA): TGTGCCAGCAGCTTAGCCACCGGGGCCTGGGAGACCCAGTACTTC. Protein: CASSLATGAWETQYF.

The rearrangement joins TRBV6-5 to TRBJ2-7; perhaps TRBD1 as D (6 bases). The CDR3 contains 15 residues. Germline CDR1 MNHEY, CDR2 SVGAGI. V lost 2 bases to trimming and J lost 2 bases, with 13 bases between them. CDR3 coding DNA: TGTGCCAGCAGTTACCCAAGCCGGGACACCTACGAGCAGTACTTC. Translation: CASSYPSRDTYEQYF.

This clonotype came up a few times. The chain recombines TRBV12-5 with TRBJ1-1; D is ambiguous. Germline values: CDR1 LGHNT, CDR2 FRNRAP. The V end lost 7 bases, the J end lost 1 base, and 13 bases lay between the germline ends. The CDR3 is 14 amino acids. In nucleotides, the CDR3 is TGTGCTAGTGCCCAAGGTGGTGGGAACACTGAAGCTTTCTTT. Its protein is CASAQGGGNTEAFF.

The CDR3 bases are TGTGCCAATACACTACCGGGACAGGGTGCGAACTATGGCTACACCTTC. Encoded protein: CANTLPGQGANYGYTF. This chain joins TRBV7-9 and TRBJ1-2; TRBD1 aligns across 9 bases. With V trimmed by 10 bases and J by 2 bases, 14 bases remained unmatched. CDR3 length equals 16 residues. From germline, CDR1 is SEHNR and CDR2 FQNEAQ (reference sequence).

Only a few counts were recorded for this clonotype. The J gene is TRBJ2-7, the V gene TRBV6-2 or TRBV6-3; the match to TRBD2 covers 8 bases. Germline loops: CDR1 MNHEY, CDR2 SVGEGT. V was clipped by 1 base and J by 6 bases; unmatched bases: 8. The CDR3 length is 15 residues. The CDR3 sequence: CASSYLTSVPLEQYF. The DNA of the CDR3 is TGTGCCAGCAGTTACTTGACTAGCGTCCCCCTCGAGCAGTACTTC.

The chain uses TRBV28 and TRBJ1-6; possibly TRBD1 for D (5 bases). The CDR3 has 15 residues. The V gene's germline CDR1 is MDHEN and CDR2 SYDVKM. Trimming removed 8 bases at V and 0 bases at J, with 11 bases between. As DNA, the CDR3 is TGTGCCAGCCGAGAACAGGTCTCCTATAATTCACCCCTCCACTTT. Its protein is CASREQVSYNSPLHF.

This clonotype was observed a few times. The CDR3 DNA reads TGTGCCACCAGCAGAGGGGGGGGACCAACTAATGAAAAACTGTTTTTT. It is translated as CATSRGGGPTNEKLFF. The rearrangement links TRBV15 to TRBJ1-4, with D tentatively TRBD1 (5 bases). Trimming took off 1 base at V and 0 bases at J, with 9 bases between the two ends. Germline CDR1 and CDR2: LNHNV and YYDKDF (reference sequence). The CDR3 spans 16 residues.

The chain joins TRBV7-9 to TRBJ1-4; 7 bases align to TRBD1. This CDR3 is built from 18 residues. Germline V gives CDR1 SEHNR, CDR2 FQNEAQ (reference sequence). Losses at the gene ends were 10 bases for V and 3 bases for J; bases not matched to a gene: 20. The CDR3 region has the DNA TGTGCCAACCATGGAGGCCGGGACAGCGCTGACGCTAATGAAAAACTGTTTTTT. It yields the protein CANHGGRDSADANEKLFF.

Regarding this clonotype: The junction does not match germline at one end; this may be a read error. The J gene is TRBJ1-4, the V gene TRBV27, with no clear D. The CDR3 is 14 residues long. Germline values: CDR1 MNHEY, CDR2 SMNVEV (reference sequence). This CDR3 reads CASSFGENDEKPFF. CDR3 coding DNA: TGTGCCAGCAGTTTCGGCGAGAATGATGAAAAACCGTTTTTT.

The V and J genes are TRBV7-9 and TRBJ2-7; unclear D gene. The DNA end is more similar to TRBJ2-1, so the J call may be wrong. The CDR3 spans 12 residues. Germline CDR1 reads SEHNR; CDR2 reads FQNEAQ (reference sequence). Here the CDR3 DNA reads TGTGCCAGCAGCTTTCCCGGCTTGGAGCAGTTCTTC. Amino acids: CASSFPGLEQFF.

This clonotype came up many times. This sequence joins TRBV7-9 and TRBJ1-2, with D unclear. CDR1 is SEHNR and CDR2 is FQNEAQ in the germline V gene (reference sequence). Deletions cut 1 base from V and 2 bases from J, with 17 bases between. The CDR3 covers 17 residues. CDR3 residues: CASSLVPGRTGNYGYTF. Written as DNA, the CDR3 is TGTGCCAGCAGCTTAGTACCGGGGAGGACTGGGAACTATGGCTACACCTTC.

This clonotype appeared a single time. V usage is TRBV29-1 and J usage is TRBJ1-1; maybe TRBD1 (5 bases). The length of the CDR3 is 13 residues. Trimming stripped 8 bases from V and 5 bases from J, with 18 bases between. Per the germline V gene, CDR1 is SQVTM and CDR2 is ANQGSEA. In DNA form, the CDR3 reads TGCAGCTTGCAGGGAATCCGAACAACTGAAGCTTTCTTT. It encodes CSLQGIRTTEAFF.

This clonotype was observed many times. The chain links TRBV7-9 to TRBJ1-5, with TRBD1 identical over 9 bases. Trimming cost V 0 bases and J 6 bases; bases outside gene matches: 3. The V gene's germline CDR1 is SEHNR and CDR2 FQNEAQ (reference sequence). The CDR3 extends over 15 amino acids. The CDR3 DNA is TGTGCCAGCAGCTTAGCGGGACAGGGTATTCAGCCCCAGCATTTT. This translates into CASSLAGQGIQPQHF.

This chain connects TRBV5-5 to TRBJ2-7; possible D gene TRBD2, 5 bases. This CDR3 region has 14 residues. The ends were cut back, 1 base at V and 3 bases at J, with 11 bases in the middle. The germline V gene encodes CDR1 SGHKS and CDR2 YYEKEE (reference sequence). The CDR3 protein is CASSLRVGGYEQYF. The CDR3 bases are TGTGCCAGCAGCTTGCGGGTTGGAGGCTACGAGCAGTACTTC.

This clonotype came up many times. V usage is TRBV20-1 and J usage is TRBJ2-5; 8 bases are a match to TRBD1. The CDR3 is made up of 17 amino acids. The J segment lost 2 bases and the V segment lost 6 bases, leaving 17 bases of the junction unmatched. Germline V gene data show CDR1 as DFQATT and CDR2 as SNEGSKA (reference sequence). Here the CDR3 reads CSALTTGDGVSQETQYF. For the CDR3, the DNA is TGCAGTGCCCTTACGACAGGGGATGGGGTTTCTCAAGAGACCCAGTACTTC.

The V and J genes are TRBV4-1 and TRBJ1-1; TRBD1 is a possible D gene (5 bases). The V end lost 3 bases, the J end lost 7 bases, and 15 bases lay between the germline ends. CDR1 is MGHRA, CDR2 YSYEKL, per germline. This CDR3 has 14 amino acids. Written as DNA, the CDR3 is TGCGCCAGCAGCCACGCAGACAGTGATTTTGAAGCTTTCTTT. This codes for CASSHADSDFEAFF.

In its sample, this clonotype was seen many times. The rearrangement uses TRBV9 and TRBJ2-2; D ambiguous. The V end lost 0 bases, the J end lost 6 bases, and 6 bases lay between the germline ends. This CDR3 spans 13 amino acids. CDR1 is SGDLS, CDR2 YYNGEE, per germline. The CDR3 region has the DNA TGTGCCAGCAGCGTAGTTGGGGCCGGGGAGCTGTTTTTT. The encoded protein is CASSVVGAGELFF.

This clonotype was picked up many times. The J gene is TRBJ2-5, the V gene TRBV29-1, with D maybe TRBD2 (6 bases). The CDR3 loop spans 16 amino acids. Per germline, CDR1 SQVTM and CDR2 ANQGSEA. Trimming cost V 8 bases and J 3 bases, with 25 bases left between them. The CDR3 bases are TGCAGCATCTACCTCCGGGACTTCATCAACGAAGAGACCCAGTACTTC. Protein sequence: CSIYLRDFINEETQYF. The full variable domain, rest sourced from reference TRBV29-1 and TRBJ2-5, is SAVISQKPSRDICQRGTSLTIQCQVDSQVTMMFWYRQQPGQSLTLIATANQGSEATYESGFVIDKFPISRPNLTFSTLTVSNMSPEDSSIYLCSIYLRDFINEETQYFGPGTRLLVL.